What follows are 6 T cell receptor beta chains derived from one specimen sequenced in a study of patients and donors after allogeneic stem cell transplantation. TCRdb reanalysed the RT-PCR reads using MiXCR and keeps one entry per CDR3 protein. The sample records some 960,000 distinct CDR3 sequences, more than 15% being singletons. Sequenced sample: blood, either unsorted or a sorted T cell fraction (not recorded which). These receptors came from a human donor who was either an allogeneic HSCT recipient or a stem cell or donor lymphocyte infusion donor (not recorded which). It is not recorded whose cells these are; they may come from a transplant donor.

The chain recombines TRBV2 with TRBJ1-1; D not certain. The CDR3 has 14 residues. Germline loops: CDR1 SNHLY, CDR2 FYNNEI. V was cut by 4 bases and J by 3 bases, with 12 bases left in between. Here the CDR3 reads CASSAVRSDTEAFF. CDR3 in DNA: TGTGCCAGCAGTGCGGTACGATCAGACACTGAAGCTTTCTTT.

The chain's CDR3 is CASSFSENNEQFF. CDR3 nucleotides: TGCGCCAGCAGCTTCTCTGAAAACAATGAGCAGTTCTTC. The chain carries TRBV5-1 and TRBJ2-1, with D uncertain. The V end lost 2 bases, the J end lost 5 bases, and 8 bases lay between the germline ends. The CDR3 consists of 13 residues. Germline lookup yields CDR1 SGHRS and CDR2 YFSETQ.

This clonotype was detected a few times. The chain joins TRBV27 to TRBJ1-1; 8 bases line up with TRBD1. This CDR3 is built from 13 residues. Germline V lookup: CDR1 MNHEY, CDR2 SMNVEV (reference sequence). V lost 6 bases to trimming and J lost 5 bases; unmatched junction nucleotides: 5. Here the CDR3 reads CASRDRVWTEAFF. Here the CDR3 DNA reads TGTGCCAGCAGGGACAGGGTTTGGACTGAAGCTTTCTTT.

This clonotype came up a few times. This chain uses TRBV4-1 with TRBJ2-4; D remains unclear. The V gene lost 3 bases and the J gene lost 4 bases, with 10 bases spanning the gap. CDR3 size: 14 residues. Germline CDR1 is MGHRA and CDR2 is YSYEKL. For the CDR3, the DNA is TGCGCCAGCAGCCAGTTCCGGGCTAAAAACATTCAGTACTTC. Amino acid sequence: CASSQFRAKNIQYF.

J is TRBJ1-1 and V is TRBV28; 8 bases line up with TRBD1. V shed 2 bases and J 9 bases; nucleotides not matched to a gene: 11. Germline V gene sequence: CDR1 MDHEN, CDR2 SYDVKM. The CDR3 consists of 15 residues. The DNA of the CDR3 is TGTGCCAGCAGTTTAGAGAGACAGGGGAGCCTGAAAGCTTTCTTT. This codes for CASSLERQGSLKAFF.

This clonotype was detected only a few times. The gene calls are TRBV3-1 and TRBJ2-1; D not certain. There are 17 residues in the CDR3. From germline, CDR1 is LGHDT and CDR2 YNNKEL (reference sequence). V shed 4 bases and J shed 0 bases, with 16 bases lying between them. Here the CDR3 reads CASSLRPERGSYNEQFF. The DNA for the CDR3 is TGTGCCAGCAGCCTTCGCCCCGAAAGAGGCTCCTACAATGAGCAGTTCTTC.